This T cell receptor (beta chain) was recorded in a study of T cells after yellow fever vaccination (dated by TCRdb to 2018 to 2020). Turning to the overall study: Libraries from fractions with low cell numbers were prepared with the SMART-Seq v4 Ultra Low Input RNA kit. To follow T-cell clones before and after primary and booster YFV17D yellow fever vaccination, bulk TCR alpha and beta repertoires were sequenced over time. Two healthy male donors, one aged 18 to 29 and one aged 30 to 40 years, were included in the cohort. Blood samples were taken at several timepoints before and after primary and secondary immunization, and bulk PBMC replicates and cell subsets were isolated. The full study reports these points: The study included only a couple of donors, which limits how far the findings can be generalized. Computational filtering was needed because FACS-sorted repertoires could contain abundant contaminating clonotypes from the bulk population. A small share of clonotypes occurred in both CD4 and CD8 compartments, likely arising from convergent recombination. The secondary T-cell response was found to be weaker but faster than the primary response, with a peak reached on day 5 rather than on day 15. Most clones expanded after primary vaccination were re-detected after the booster (just under 97% of CD4 and more than 70% of CD8), suggesting broad memory maintenance.

Only a few counts were recorded for this clonotype. Its recognized antigen is unknown. No much larger clone exists at a distance of one base, and base qualities are not known. Sequencer: Illumina NovaSeq 6000. TCR cDNA was synthesized by 5'RACE template switching, through which a universal primer site and unique molecular identifiers were introduced. Priming of cDNA synthesis was performed from both the TCR alpha and TCR beta constant segments. Libraries were amplified in two PCR steps, with sample barcodes and sequencing adapters added in the second step. Sequencing of the libraries was done on either Illumina HiSeq 2500 (2x100 bp) or NovaSeq (2x150 bp). The authors' pipeline ran thus. Reads were demultiplexed and collapsed into UMI consensus sequences with MIGEC, and V(D)J alignment was performed with MiXCR. Clonotypes responding to the vaccine were identified with edgeR on replicate PBMC samples, with the criteria of FDR below 0.01 and a log2 fold change above 5 up to day 15. Bulk clonotypes were assigned CD4 or CD8 identity according to which sequenced CD4 or CD8 repertoire held them at higher abundance. TCRdb reprocessing: public reads trimmed at Q25 with fastp, clones called with MiXCR, in-frame beta chains kept. Rows are combined by CDR3 protein, so each entry shows the most common genes and DNA. These V and J calls originate from TCRdb's pipeline instead of the authors' own analysis. In this sample the table shows 100,000 to 150,000 distinct CDR3 sequences, more than 7.5% of which occur a single time. 30% to 40% of the sample belongs to the ten largest clones.

The sample's treatment or condition, from its label and the paper: live attenuated yellow fever vaccine strain. PBMCs were isolated from peripheral blood using a standard Ficoll-Paque protocol. CD4 and CD8 T-cell fractions were isolated with Dynabeads CD4 and CD8 positive selection kits. RNA was extracted with TriZol from bulk PBMCs, CD4 and CD8 fractions, and dextramer-positive and dextramer-negative fractions. The sequence was collected from a man aged 18 to 35 who received the YFV17D yellow fever vaccine. Sequencing used CD8+ T cells sorted from PBMCs, obtained on the day of the yellow fever booster vaccination.

The CDR3 has the sequence CASSYGGEAEAFF. The bases read TGTGCCAGCAGTTACGGGGGGGAGGCTGAAGCTTTCTTT. Rearrangement joined TRBV6-2 or TRBV6-3 to TRBJ1-1; TRBD1 could be the D gene, as 5 bases match. V gives up 2 bases and J gives up 6 bases, and the segment between their germline ends measures 10 bases. From a lookup of the germline V gene, CDR1 and CDR2 are MNHEY and SVGEGT. Inclusive of the bounding cysteine and phenylalanine, the CDR3 is 13 residues long. Solely the CDR3 DNA is kept, with 39 bases framed from the first base.